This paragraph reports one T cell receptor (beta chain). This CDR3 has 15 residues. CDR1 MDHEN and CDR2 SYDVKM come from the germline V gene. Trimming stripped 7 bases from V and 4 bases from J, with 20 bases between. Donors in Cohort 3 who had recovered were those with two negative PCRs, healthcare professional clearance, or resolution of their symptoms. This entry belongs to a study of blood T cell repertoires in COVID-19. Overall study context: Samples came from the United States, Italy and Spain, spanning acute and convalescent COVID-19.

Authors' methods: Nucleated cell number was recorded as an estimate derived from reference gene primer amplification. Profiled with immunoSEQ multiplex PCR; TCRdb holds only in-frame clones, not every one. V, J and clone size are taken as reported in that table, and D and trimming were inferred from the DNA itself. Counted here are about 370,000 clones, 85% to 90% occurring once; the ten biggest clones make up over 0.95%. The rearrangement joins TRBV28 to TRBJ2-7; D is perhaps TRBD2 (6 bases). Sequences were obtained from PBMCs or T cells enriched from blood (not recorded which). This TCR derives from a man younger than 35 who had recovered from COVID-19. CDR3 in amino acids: CASTPLEGGAYEQYF. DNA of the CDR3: TGTGCCAGCACCCCCCTTGAAGGAGGGGCTTACGAGCAGTACTTC.